The T cell receptor beta chain under discussion was sequenced for a study of T cells expressing NK-cell markers. Looking at the study overall: HCMV serostatus: most of the eight sequenced donors positive, one negative. Overall study findings and caveats: Of CD8+ T cells, 1.0-7.0% belonged to dominant NKG2C+ clonotypes in six donors.

Of note for this clonotype: What it binds is not known.

Following a re-call of the 5' RACE reads, TCRdb has one entry per CDR3 protein and lacks DNA. The ten most abundant clones cover around 20% of a sample with approximately 150,000 distinct CDR3 sequences. The CDR3 runs 15 residues. Germline lookup yields CDR1 SEHNR and CDR2 FQNEAQ (reference sequence). The sequence was obtained from a woman between 18 and 69 years old in good health. The source material was blood T cells: a sorted CD56 or NKG2C T cell subset, CD4+ or CD8+ T cells, or bulk PBMC T cells (not recorded which). The rearrangement links TRBV7-9 to TRBJ1-4. The CDR3 sequence is CASSRGPSANEKLFF.